Described below is a single TCR beta chain sequence and its context. In each case, RNA was isolated and then reverse transcribed into cDNA as the sequencing template. Sequenced by immunoSEQ multiplex PCR; TCRdb stores in-frame clones only, minus some. The table shows roughly 110,000 clones, with roughly 89% occurring only once. This CDR3 region has 15 residues. J was trimmed by 2 bases and V by 6 bases; bases with no gene match: 6. Per germline, CDR1 LNHDA and CDR2 SQIVND (reference sequence). The sample originates from a study of CD8+ T cells in alopecia areata. Regarding treatment: oral pan-JAK inhibitor, 5-10 mg twice daily.

The input for sequencing was CD8+ T cells sorted from blood, taken at week 24, from a patient treated with tofacitinib. This TCR came from a human donor with alopecia areata. This rearrangement joins TRBV19 to TRBJ2-1, with 8 bases matching TRBD1. The CDR3 protein is CASRPGGAPYNEQFF. Here the CDR3 DNA reads TGTGCCAGTAGGCCAGGGGGCGCACCCTACAATGAGCAGTTCTTC.